A selection of T cell receptor beta chains follows, all from one sample in a study of shared clonotypes between healthy human individuals. Method: immunoSEQ multiplex PCR; TCRdb's copy keeps in-frame clones and lacks some. The sample contains approximately 2.3 million clones, about 92% of which appear only once. Sequencing was done on a sample of naive CD4+ T cells from PBMCs. These receptors originate from a man aged 18 to 30 in good health. Some clones in this sample may be carry-over from other donors' samples. The CDR3 runs from the conserved cysteine through the conserved F or W. The D gene is left open where the match is weak. Clone size, where shown, is once, few, many, or a class for clones that have expanded.

CDR3 DNA	CDR3 protein	D gene	J gene	V gene	clone size
TGTGCCAGCAGCTCGCGTAGACTAGCGGGAAGTAATGAGCAGTTCTTC	CASSSRRLAGSNEQFF	TRBD2	TRBJ2-1	TRBV5-6	NA
TGCGCCAGCAAGGCAGCTCTGTCGGGAAACACCATATATTTT	CASKAALSGNTIYF	NA	TRBJ1-3	TRBV5-1	NA
TGTGCCAGCTCACCGGGGGTAAAACTGTTTTTT	CASSPGVKLFF	NA	TRBJ1-4	TRBV18	few
TGTGCCAGTAGTAAGGGGACTAGATACACCGGGGAGCTGTTTTTT	CASSKGTRYTGELFF	TRBD2	TRBJ2-2	TRBV19	NA
TGTGCCAGCAGTGAAGCCGAGGGCTATGGCTACACCTTC	CASSEAEGYGYTF	NA	TRBJ1-2	TRBV6-1	NA
TGCGCCAGCAGTCCGACAGGGGAAGAGACCCAGTACTTC	CASSPTGEETQYF	TRBD1	TRBJ2-5	TRBV23-1	NA
TGTGCCAGCAGCTTAAATGGGGTAGCAGAGACCCAGTACTTC	CASSLNGVAETQYF	NA	TRBJ2-5	TRBV7-3	NA
TGTGCCTGGAGTCCCCGGCTCCGGGACAGGTCCTCCTTT	CAWSPRLRDRSSF	TRBD1	TRBJ1-4	TRBV30	NA
TGTGCCAGCACCAAGACAGTTAATGGTGAAGCTTTCTTT	CASTKTVNGEAFF	NA	TRBJ1-1	TRBV5-5	NA
TGTGCCAGCAGCCCTCGGGGAAGCAATCAGCCCCAGCATTTT	CASSPRGSNQPQHF	NA	TRBJ1-5	TRBV28	NA
TGTGCCAGCTCACCACCGGGGGGTCCCACAGATACGCAGTATTTT	CASSPPGGPTDTQYF	NA	TRBJ2-3	TRBV18	NA
TGTGCCAGCAGTGTACACAGGATCCAGCCCCAGCATTTT	CASSVHRIQPQHF	NA	TRBJ1-5	TRBV2	NA
TGCAGCGTACAGGGGGTCATGAACACTGAAGCTTTCTTT	CSVQGVMNTEAFF	TRBD1	TRBJ1-1	TRBV29-1	NA
TGCGCCAGCAGCCAAGTCCTTAGCGGGAGGGCCACAGATACGCAGTATTTT	CASSQVLSGRATDTQYF	TRBD2	TRBJ2-3	TRBV4-1	NA
TGTGCCAGCAGCTTATTGAGGGGGACCGGGGAGCTGTTTTTT	CASSLLRGTGELFF	NA	TRBJ2-2	TRBV7-2	NA
TGTGCCAGCAGCCAAGGCCAGGCAGAATATTATGGCTACACCTTC	CASSQGQAEYYGYTF	NA	TRBJ1-2	TRBV4-2	NA
TGTGCCTGGAGTGTTTCTGGCCAGACTGAAGCTTTCTTT	CAWSVSGQTEAFF	NA	TRBJ1-1	TRBV30	few
TGTGCCAGCAGCTTTCCCGGGACAGGGGTCGGGCAGTACTTC	CASSFPGTGVGQYF	TRBD1	TRBJ2-7	TRBV7-9	NA
TGTGCCACCAGCAGGAAACCCGCTAACTATGGCTACACCTTC	CATSRKPANYGYTF	NA	TRBJ1-2	TRBV15	NA
TGTGCCAGTAGTACCAGGACAGGGAGTATCGACTATGGCTACACCTTC	CASSTRTGSIDYGYTF	TRBD1	TRBJ1-2	TRBV19	NA
TGTGCCAGCAGTTTAAAAGGGGGGGGCTCTGGAAACACCATATATTTT	CASSLKGGGSGNTIYF	NA	TRBJ1-3	TRBV28	NA
TGTGCCAGCAGCCCAACTTCCCGGGGCGTTAGCACAGATACGCAGTATTTT	CASSPTSRGVSTDTQYF	NA	TRBJ2-3	TRBV7-3	NA
TGTGCCAGCAGCGGGGGTCCTGGAGTACGTGGAAACACCATATATTTT	CASSGGPGVRGNTIYF	NA	TRBJ1-3	TRBV7-8	NA